This is a list of T cell receptor beta chains from one sample in a study of shared clonotypes between healthy human individuals. The repertoire was sequenced with immunoSEQ multiplex PCR; TCRdb's copy has only in-frame clones and lacks some. The sample lists about 2,100,000 clones, under 95% occurring once. The sequenced sample consisted of naive CD8+ T cells from PBMCs. The receptors come from a man younger than 35 in good health. Some clones in this sample may be carry-over from other donors' samples. Both conserved end residues are part of each CDR3.

TRBJ2-1 TRBV15 CATSRDEVAGGGYEQFF
TRBJ1-5 TRBV28 CASTGGVGNQPQHF
TRBJ1-2 TRBV7-8 CASSPRPVNLYGYTF
TRBJ1-4 TRBV2 CASSESWAKLFF
TRBJ2-3 TRBV13 CASSLAGDHTDTQYF
TRBJ2-5 TRBV12-5 CASADGKEGAVIFQTQYF
TRBJ1-2 TRBV11-2 CASSLDADLGGYTF
TRBJ1-1 TRBV5-5 CASSFYVRGGTEAFF
TRBJ2-1 TRBV27 CASSVTSGSGNEQFF
TRBJ1-2 TRBV28 CASSSLFRDGYTF
TRBJ2-3 TRBV28 CASSFAGQPTDTQYF
TRBJ2-1 TRBV4-1 CASSPGLATYNEQFF
TRBJ2-7 TRBV28 CASSRPDRVANEQYF
TRBJ2-1 TRBV5-4 CASSLVFGRNEQFF
TRBJ2-2 TRBV5-8 CASGNRAGEAGELFF
TRBJ2-5 TRBV18 CASSPPGVPYQETQYF
TRBJ1-5 TRBV30 CAWGLMDFNQPQHF
TRBJ2-2 TRBV13 CASSPQAGEDTGELFF
TRBJ1-5 TRBV19 CASSGRQGAINQPQHF
TRBJ1-1 TRBV27 CASSSIGQAMNTEAFF
TRBJ2-3 TRBV29-1 CSAPGQFFGGRTDTQYF
TRBJ1-1 TRBV4-1 CASSQDLVSVNTEAFF
TRBJ2-3 TRBV11-3 CASSSNDGVEENTDTQYF
TRBJ2-1 TRBV10-3 CAISEYRGSSNEQFF
TRBJ2-7 TRBV29-1 CSVESGNHEQYF
TRBJ2-7 TRBV7-9 CASRQGDLEQYF
TRBJ2-1 TRBV19 CASSVEREGLDNEQFF
TRBJ2-1 TRBV2 CASSDPGLLSSYNEQFF
TRBJ2-2 TRBV19 CASSTLGLAGGSGELFF
TRBJ2-7 TRBV5-6 CASSSGVPGEQYF
TRBJ2-2 TRBV4-1 CASSQDRTGHITYTGELFF
TRBJ1-4 TRBV5-4 CASSLGEKLFF
TRBJ2-3 TRBV13 CASSLSLRRGSDTQYF
TRBJ2-1 TRBV19 CASSGTAYNEQFF
TRBJ2-1 TRBV4-1 CASSLGLAGITFF
TRBJ1-1 TRBV11-2 CASINRGVNTEAFF
TRBJ2-7 TRBV14 CASSQVDETGASYEQYF
TRBJ2-5 TRBV4-1 CASSQDWRAATQYF
TRBJ1-1 TRBV4-3 CASSYRREGTEAFF
TRBJ2-7 TRBV10-1 CASRAGRNYEQYF
TRBJ2-1 TRBV29-1 CSVQGGIASYNEQFF
TRBJ2-1 TRBV11-2 CASSLDPTGATYNEQFF
TRBJ2-3 TRBV4-1 CASKSSTDTQYF
TRBJ1-1 TRBV19 CASSPIPGQNTEAFF
TRBJ2-5 TRBV7-2 CASSSRRELETQYF
TRBJ2-2 TRBV19 CASSQTSGRETGELFF
TRBJ2-1 TRBV5-5 CASSLAEGGSDEQFF
TRBJ2-7 TRBV7-9 CASSRRGITYEQYF
TRBJ1-2 TRBV9 CASSGDRGVGYTF
TRBJ2-7 TRBV30 CAWSVAIGQLGSEQYF
TRBJ2-3 TRBV6-1 CASSPGDTSDTQYF
TRBJ2-7 TRBV27 CASSLSDPPYEQYF
TRBJ2-5 TRBV9 CASSVVPTGALETQYF
TRBJ2-3 TRBV5-6 CASSLMTSRPIADTQYF